This record covers a single T cell receptor (beta chain). The antigen is not known. It was with random hexamers that about 0.45 to 1 ug RNA was reverse transcribed. Amplification of the TCR beta CDR3 was carried out by immunoSEQ multiplex PCR, which spanned a total of 54 Vbeta and 13 Jbeta segments. TCRdb reprocessed the immunoSEQ multiplex PCR reads via MiXCR and lists one record per CDR3 protein. The sample has around 300,000 distinct CDR3 sequences; approximately 85% are singletons. The J segment lost 2 bases and the V segment lost 1 base, leaving 6 bases of the junction unmatched. CDR3 length equals 16 residues. The V gene's germline CDR1 is DFQATT and CDR2 SNEGSKA (reference sequence). The source of the sample is a study of CD8 T cells in Susac syndrome. Negative isolation yielded the CD8+ and CD4+ T cells, while FACS enriched the TEMRA cells. Findings of the study overall: That the number of individuals in its TCR sequencing and HLA analysis was relatively small was acknowledged by the study.

This TCR came from a human donor with multiple sclerosis. The chain recombines TRBV20-1 with TRBJ2-1, with TRBD2 matching 9 bases. Sequenced input: CD8+ T cells from PBMCs. The chain's CDR3 is CSARGAGGRAYNEQFF. In DNA form, the CDR3 reads TGCAGTGCTAGAGGAGCGGGAGGAAGGGCCTACAATGAGCAGTTCTTC.